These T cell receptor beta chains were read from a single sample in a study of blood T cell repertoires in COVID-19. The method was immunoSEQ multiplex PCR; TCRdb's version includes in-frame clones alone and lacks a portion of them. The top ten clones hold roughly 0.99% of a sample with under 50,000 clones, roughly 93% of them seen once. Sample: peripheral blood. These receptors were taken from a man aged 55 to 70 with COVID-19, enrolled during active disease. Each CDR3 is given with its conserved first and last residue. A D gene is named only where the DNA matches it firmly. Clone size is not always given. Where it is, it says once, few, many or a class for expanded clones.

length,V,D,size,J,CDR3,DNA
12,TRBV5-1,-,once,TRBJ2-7,CASSKNAAEQYF,TGCGCCAGCAGCAAGAACGCGGCAGAGCAGTACTTC
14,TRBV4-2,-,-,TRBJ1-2,CASSQDQGGYGYTF,TGTGCCAGCAGCCAAGACCAGGGCGGCTATGGCTACACCTTC
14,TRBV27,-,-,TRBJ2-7,CASSLGRGTYEQYF,TGTGCCAGCAGTTTAGGCAGGGGAACCTACGAGCAGTACTTC
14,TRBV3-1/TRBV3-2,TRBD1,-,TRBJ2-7,CASRETGATEEQYF,TGTGCCAGCAGGGAGACAGGGGCGACTGAAGAGCAGTACTTC
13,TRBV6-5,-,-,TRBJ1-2,CASSRQGKGGYTF,TGTGCCAGCAGCCGTCAGGGGAAAGGTGGCTACACCTTC
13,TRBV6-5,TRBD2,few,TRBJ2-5,CASRPGGQETQYF,TGTGCCAGCAGGCCGGGGGGGCAAGAGACCCAGTACTTC
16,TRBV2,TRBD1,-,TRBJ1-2,CASSRERVGTDYGYTF,TGTGCCAGCAGTCGAGAGCGGGTTGGGACAGACTATGGCTACACCTTC
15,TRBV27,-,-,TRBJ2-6,CASTATGVGANVLTF,TGTGCCAGCACCGCAACTGGTGTGGGGGCCAACGTCCTGACTTTC
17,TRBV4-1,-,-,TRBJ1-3,CASSQDRLMLSGNTIYF,TGCGCCAGCAGCCAAGATCGTCTAATGCTCTCTGGAAACACCATATATTTT
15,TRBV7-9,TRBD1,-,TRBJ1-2,CASSSEPGQGYGYTF,TGTGCCAGCAGCTCCGAACCGGGACAGGGATATGGCTACACCTTC
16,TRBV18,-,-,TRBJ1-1,CASSPPMDSKNTEAFF,TGTGCCAGCTCACCTCCAATGGACAGCAAGAACACTGAAGCTTTCTTT
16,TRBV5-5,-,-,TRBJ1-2,CASSLDVDSGYYGYTF,TGTGCCAGCAGCTTGGATGTCGATTCGGGGTACTATGGCTACACCTTC
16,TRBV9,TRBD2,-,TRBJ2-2,CASSPPGLANTGELFF,TGTGCCAGCAGCCCCCCGGGACTAGCGAACACCGGGGAGCTGTTTTTT
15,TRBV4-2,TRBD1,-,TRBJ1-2,CASSLLKGTAYGYTF,TGTGCCAGCAGCCTCCTGAAGGGGACAGCCTATGGCTACACCTTC
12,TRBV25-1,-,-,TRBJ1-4,CASSESRTRLFF,TGTGCCAGCAGTGAATCCCGGACTAGACTGTTTTTT
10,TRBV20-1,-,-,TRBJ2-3,CSAFTDTQYF,TGCAGTGCCTTCACAGATACGCAGTATTTT